A single T cell receptor (beta chain) is shown here with its context. Its antigen is not known. This record comes from a study of cytotoxic CD8 clonotypes in ibrutinib-treated CLL. This CDR3 contains 12 residues. The V gene lost 0 bases and the J gene lost 1 base, with 0 bases spanning the gap. The germline V gene has CDR1 MNHEY and CDR2 SVGAGI. General observations from the study: Public clonotypes, found uncommonly, either contracted or stayed stable on treatment.

Clones were sequenced by immunoSEQ multiplex PCR, and TCRdb holds only the in-frame ones, with some missing. The data show fewer than 80,000 clones, less than 60% seen once. The sample consisted of PBMCs, taken after 12 months of ibrutinib treatment. The receptor comes from a human donor with chronic lymphocytic leukemia. V gene TRBV6-5 combines with J gene TRBJ1-1; D is uncertain. The CDR3 DNA reads TGTGCCAGCAGTTACTCGAACACTGAAGCTTTCTTT. Protein: CASSYSNTEAFF.